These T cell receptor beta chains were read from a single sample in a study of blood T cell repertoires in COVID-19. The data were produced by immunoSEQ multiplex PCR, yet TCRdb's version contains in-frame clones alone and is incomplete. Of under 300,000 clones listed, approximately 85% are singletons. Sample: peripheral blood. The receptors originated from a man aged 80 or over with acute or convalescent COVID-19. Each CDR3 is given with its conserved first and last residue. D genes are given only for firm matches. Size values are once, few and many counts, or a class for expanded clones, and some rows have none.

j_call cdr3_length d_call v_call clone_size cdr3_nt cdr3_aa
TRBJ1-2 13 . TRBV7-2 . TGTGCCAGCACGGACTGGGCCCGGGATGGCTACACCTTC CASTDWARDGYTF
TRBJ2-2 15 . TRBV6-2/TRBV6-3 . TGTGCCAGCAGTTACACCGGAGCGAACACCGGGGAGCTGTTTTTT CASSYTGANTGELFF
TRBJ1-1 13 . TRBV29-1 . TGCAGCGTTGTGAGGGAGATGAACACTGAAGCTTTCTTT CSVVREMNTEAFF
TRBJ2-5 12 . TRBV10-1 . TGCGCCCCCCTGAGGGAGAAAGAGACCCAGTACTTC CAPLREKETQYF
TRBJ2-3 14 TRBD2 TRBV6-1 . TGTGCCAGCAGTGACGGGGGGGGCACAGATACGCAGTATTTT CASSDGGGTDTQYF
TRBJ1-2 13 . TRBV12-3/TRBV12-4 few TGTGCCAGCAGTTTAATTCTGGGAGCCGGCTACACCTTC CASSLILGAGYTF
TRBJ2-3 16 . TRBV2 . TGTGCCAGCAGTGCACTAGCCCCAACTTGGGGCGATACGCAGTATTTT CASSALAPTWGDTQYF
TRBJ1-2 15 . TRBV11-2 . TGTGCCAGCAGCCCGTCGGACAGCCCAAACTATGGCTACACCTTC CASSPSDSPNYGYTF
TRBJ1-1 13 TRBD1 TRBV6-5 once TGTGCCAGCATTAAGACCGGGACAGGGAGGCCTTTCTTT CASIKTGTGRPFF
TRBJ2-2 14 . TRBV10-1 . TGCGCCAGCAGTGCCCGGGGGGCTGTCGGGGAGCTGTTTTTT CASSARGAVGELFF
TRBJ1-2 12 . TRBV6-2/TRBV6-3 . TGTGCCAGCAGTTACCCACAGGGAAGCTACACCTTC CASSYPQGSYTF